Sequencing of this T cell receptor (beta chain) was carried out in a study of glioma-infiltrating T cells. The iRepertoire nested amplicon-rescue multiplex PCR amplified TCR alpha and beta CDR3s from RNA. TCRdb recomputed calls from the multiplex PCR reads with MiXCR, one row per CDR3 protein. The sample lists some 160,000 distinct CDR3 sequences, around 42% occurring once. Germline V gene data show CDR1 as MNHEY and CDR2 as SMNVEV (reference sequence). The CDR3 length is 15 residues. This sequence joins TRBV27 and TRBJ2-7; D unresolved. Sequencing was carried out using glioma tissue, nonneoplastic brain tissue, or PBMCs (not recorded which). This clonotype was obtained from a human donor with low-grade glioma or glioblastoma, undergoing nonglioma brain surgery, or in good health (not recorded which). CDR3 in amino acids: CAGSLSTISPHEQYF. In DNA, the CDR3 is TGTGCAGGCAGTTTATCTACGATCTCCCCCCACGAGCAGTACTTC.